This record covers a single TCR beta chain. No antigen is known for it. This specimen belongs to a study of Ad26.COV2.S vaccination and SARS-CoV-2 variants. Study-wide context: As a participant in COV1001, the donor was in the Ad26.COV2.S trial arm. Study results and caveats: Those who received the vaccine showed greater spike-specific TCR breadth than those given placebo. Similar non-spike TCR breadth was seen in vaccine and placebo recipients. Substantial breadth was reported for post-vaccination spike-specific CD8+ and CD4+ T cells.

This sample's treatment: over 15 received Ad26.COV2.S at low or high dose, single or two shots; about 5 received placebo; per-sample allocation not given. It was on day 63 after the first vaccine or placebo injection that samples were taken. This CDR3 has 14 residues. Germline assignment: CDR1 GTSNPN and CDR2 SVGIG (reference sequence). V shed 5 bases and J 5 bases; nucleotides not matched to a gene: 8. Assay used: immunoSEQ multiplex PCR; TCRdb lists only in-frame clones, some missing. The sample has about 430,000 clones, over 75% seen once. The J gene is TRBJ2-7, the V gene TRBV30, with 11 bases matching TRBD2. Sequenced material: peripheral blood, taken in a trial of Ad26.COV2.S vaccine versus placebo. The clonotype originates from a person aged 18-60 years who received the Ad26.COV2.S COVID-19 vaccine or a placebo. CDR3 loop: CAWSTSGGLNEQYF. CDR3 sequence (DNA): TGTGCCTGGTCAACTAGCGGGGGACTTAACGAGCAGTACTTC.